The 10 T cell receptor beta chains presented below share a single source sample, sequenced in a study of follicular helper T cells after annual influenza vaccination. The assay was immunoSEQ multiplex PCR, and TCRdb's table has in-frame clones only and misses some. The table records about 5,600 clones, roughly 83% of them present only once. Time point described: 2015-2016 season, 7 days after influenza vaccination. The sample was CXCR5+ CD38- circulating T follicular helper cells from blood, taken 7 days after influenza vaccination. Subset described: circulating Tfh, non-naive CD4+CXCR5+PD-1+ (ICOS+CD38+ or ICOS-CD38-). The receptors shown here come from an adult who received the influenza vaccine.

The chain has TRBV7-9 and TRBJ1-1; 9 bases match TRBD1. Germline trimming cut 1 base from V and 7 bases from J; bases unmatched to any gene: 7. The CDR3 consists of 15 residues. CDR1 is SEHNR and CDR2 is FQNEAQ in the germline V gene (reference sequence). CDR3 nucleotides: TGTGCCAGCAGCTTAGGGACGACAGGGGGATATGAAGCTTTCTTT. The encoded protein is CASSLGTTGGYEAFF.

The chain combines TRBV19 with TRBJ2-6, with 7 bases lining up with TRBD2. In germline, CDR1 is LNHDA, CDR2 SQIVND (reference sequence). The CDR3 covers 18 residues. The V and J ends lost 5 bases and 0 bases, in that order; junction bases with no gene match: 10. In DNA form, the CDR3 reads TGTGCCAGTAGTTTGTTTTATGGCGGGAGCTCTGGGGCCAACGTCCTGACTTTC. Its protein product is CASSLFYGGSSGANVLTF.

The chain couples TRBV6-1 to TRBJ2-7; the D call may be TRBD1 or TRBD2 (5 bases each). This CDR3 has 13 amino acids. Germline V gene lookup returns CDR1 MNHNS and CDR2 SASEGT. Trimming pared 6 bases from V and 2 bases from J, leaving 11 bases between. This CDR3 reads CASSRDRAYEQYF. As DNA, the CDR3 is TGTGCCAGCAGCCGGGACCGCGCCTACGAGCAGTACTTC.

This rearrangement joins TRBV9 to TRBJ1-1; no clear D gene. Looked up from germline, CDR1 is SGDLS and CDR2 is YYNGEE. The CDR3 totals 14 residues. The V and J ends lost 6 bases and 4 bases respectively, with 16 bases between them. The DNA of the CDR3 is TGTGCCAGCAACCCTAGTGGGGATGGCACTGAAGCTTTCTTT. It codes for CASNPSGDGTEAFF.

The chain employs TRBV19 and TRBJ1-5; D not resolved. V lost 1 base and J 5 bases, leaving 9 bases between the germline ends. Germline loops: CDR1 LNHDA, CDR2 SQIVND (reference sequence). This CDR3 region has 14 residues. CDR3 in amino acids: CASSIARLDQPQHF. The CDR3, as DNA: TGTGCCAGTAGTATAGCCAGATTAGATCAGCCCCAGCATTTT.

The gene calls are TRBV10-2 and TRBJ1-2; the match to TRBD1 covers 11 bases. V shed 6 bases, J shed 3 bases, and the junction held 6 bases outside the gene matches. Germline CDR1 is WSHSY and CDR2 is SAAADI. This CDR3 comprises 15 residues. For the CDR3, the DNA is TGCGCCAGCAGAGAGGGGACAGGGGGGCACTATGGCTACACCTTC. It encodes CASREGTGGHYGYTF.

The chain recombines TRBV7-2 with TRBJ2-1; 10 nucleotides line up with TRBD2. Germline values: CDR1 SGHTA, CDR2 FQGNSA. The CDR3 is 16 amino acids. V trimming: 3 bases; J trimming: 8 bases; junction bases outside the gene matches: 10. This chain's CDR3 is CASSFMASGSVHEQFF. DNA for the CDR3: TGTGCCAGCAGCTTTATGGCTAGCGGGAGTGTGCATGAGCAGTTCTTC.

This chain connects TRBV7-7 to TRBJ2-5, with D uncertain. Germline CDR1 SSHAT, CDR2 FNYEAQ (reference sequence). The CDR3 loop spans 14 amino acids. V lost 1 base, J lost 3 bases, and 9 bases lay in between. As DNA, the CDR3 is TGTGCCAGCAGCTTAGGAGGTAACGAAGAGACCCAGTACTTC. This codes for CASSLGGNEETQYF. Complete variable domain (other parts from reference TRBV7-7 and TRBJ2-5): GAGVSQSPRYKVTKRGQDVTLRCDPISSHATLYWYQQALGQGPEFLTYFNYEAQPDKSGLPSDRFSAERPEGSISTLTIQRTEQRDSAMYRCASSLGGNEETQYFGPGTRLLVL.

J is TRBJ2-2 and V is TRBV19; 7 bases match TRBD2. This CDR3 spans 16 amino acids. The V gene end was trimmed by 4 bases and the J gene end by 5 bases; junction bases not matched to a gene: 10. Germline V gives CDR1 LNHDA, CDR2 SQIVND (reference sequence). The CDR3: CASSTPAGKATGELFF. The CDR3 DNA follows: TGTGCCAGTAGTACCCCAGCGGGAAAAGCGACCGGGGAGCTGTTTTTT.

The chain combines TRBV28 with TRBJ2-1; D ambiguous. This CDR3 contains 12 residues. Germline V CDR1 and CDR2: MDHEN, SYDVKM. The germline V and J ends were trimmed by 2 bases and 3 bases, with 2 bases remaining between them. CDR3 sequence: CASSLLYNEQFF. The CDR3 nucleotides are TGTGCCAGCAGTTTACTCTACAATGAGCAGTTCTTC.